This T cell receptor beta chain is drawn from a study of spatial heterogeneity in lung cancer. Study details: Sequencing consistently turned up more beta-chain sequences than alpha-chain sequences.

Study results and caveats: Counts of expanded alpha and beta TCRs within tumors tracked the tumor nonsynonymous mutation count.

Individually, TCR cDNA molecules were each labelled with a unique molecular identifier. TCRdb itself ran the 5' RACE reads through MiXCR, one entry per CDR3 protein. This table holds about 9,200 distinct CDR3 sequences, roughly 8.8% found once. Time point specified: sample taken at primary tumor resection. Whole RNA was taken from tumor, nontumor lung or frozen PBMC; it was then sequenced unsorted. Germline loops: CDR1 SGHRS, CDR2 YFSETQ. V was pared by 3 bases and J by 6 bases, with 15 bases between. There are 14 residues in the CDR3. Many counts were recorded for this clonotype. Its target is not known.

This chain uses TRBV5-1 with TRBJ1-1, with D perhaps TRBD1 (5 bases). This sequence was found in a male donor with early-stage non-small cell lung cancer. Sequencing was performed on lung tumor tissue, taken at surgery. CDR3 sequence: CASSSPSGGAEAFF. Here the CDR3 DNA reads TGCGCCAGCAGCTCACCCTCGGGGGGGGCTGAAGCTTTCTTT. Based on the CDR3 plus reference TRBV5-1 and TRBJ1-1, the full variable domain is KAGVTQTPRYLIKTRGQQVTLSCSPISGHRSVSWYQQTPGQGLQFLFEYFSETQRNKGNFPGRFSGRQFSNSRSEMNVSTLELGDSALYLCASSSPSGGAEAFFGQGTRLTVV.